This T cell receptor beta chain came from a study of blood T cell repertoires in COVID-19. As for the study in general: The analysed material was cDNA or gDNA that came from T cells, B-cell-depleted T cells, or PBMCs.

This CDR3 is built from 14 residues. V lost 2 bases, J lost 6 bases, and 6 bases stayed unmatched. Germline-derived CDR1 and CDR2 are MNHEY and SVGEGT. Clones were read by immunoSEQ multiplex PCR, and TCRdb kept only the in-frame ones, dropping some. The table shows under 300,000 clones, with roughly nine tenths occurring only once. The sequence came from a man aged 60-69 years with acute or convalescent COVID-19. The sample comprised peripheral blood. The chain uses TRBV6-2 or TRBV6-3 and TRBJ2-7, with TRBD2 matching 8 bases. CDR3 coding DNA: TGTGCCAGCAGTTACCGCGGACTAGCACGCGAGCAGTACTTC. As protein: CASSYRGLAREQYF.